This T cell receptor beta chain emerged from a study of cytomegalovirus exposure and HLA in healthy donors (dated by TCRdb to 2016 to 2017). In terms of the full investigation: In an earlier analysis of roughly 500 of the donors, about 260 Gb of sequence data and 100 million or so unique TCR beta sequences from 150 million to 200 million T cells were reported. About 280 gigabases of sequencing data and about 92 million unique TCR sequences made up an early release that covered roughly 670 HLA-typed donors. Of the approximately 400 genotyped donors, over 70% fell in the genetic ancestry cluster associated with self-reported Caucasian donors. The aim of the study was to test whether cataloging public T cell receptors could identify signatures of past pathogen exposure. The study profiled the T cell repertoires of some 610 subjects by immunosequencing and related them to cytomegalovirus serostatus. In addition to the first cohort of 666 subjects, a separate validation cohort of around 110 different subjects was used. To predict cytomegalovirus infection status, the study combined high-throughput TCR immunosequencing, statistical association of individual TCRs with disease status, and machine learning. To study patterns of TCR occurrence, a later analysis re-analyzed previously published TCR beta repertoires from 666 donors and added high-resolution HLA genotyping. In the later analysis, no new phenotypic data were used to find candidate immune exposures; instead, reliance was placed on TCR beta sequences and their occurrence across donors. In an earlier analysis of 500 to 650 of the donors, high-throughput TCR beta sequencing was used to judge whether each TCR beta V gene segment behaved as functional or pseudogenic. Donor age, sex, ethnicity and CMV serostatus were compiled alongside the repertoire data. In a later genetic analysis, genome-wide SNP genotypes for about 65% of the roughly 670 donors were used, and that subset was treated as a discovery cohort. Every repertoire in the discovery cohort had been generated on one and the same sequencing platform. Class I and class II HLA loci were covered by the typing at four-digit resolution. The number of typed donors differed by locus: roughly 629-640 for A, B, C, DRB1 and DQB1; 500 to 550 for DQA1; approximately 600 for DPA1; and 400 to 480 for DPB1. Roughly 5 DR-DQ haplotypes were treated as single units for association and clustering because of strong linkage in the cohort. Among approximately 370 genotyped donors of the cohort, an average of about 240,000 unique TCR beta nucleotide sequences was sequenced per donor, of which about 18% were non-productive.

Receptor libraries were prepared by the immunoSEQ multiplex PCR assay. For the multiplex PCR, a mixture combining 60 forward primers for TCR Vbeta segments and 13 reverse primers for TCR Jbeta segments was used. Amplification of the CDR3 region of rearranged TCR beta genes was performed with a multiplex PCR assay on genomic DNA. On the Illumina HiSeq System, the amplified TCR beta libraries were sequenced as 87-base-pair reads. The published analysis was carried out like this. In a later analysis, tens of millions of unique TCR beta chains were counted across the 650 to 750 repertoires, and roughly 11 million of these chains were shared by at least two donors. A nearest-neighbor algorithm error-corrected the raw reads and collapsed the reads into unique sequences, merging closely related sequences to remove PCR and sequencing errors. CDR3 sequences were aligned to IMGT reference sequences to assign V, D and J gene segments. Each retained sequence needed at least a six-nucleotide match to both a V gene segment and a J gene segment. A rearrangement counted as productive if the CDR3 had no stop codons and remained in frame with V and J, and every other rearrangement counted as non-productive. CDR3 was defined by IMGT convention, running from the second conserved V-encoded cysteine to the conserved J-encoded phenylalanine. The earlier analysis of approximately 500 of the donors excluded sequences that lacked an unambiguous match to a single V gene segment. An earlier analysis of almost 600 of the donors classified V segments as functional when productive rearrangements were above 56.7% and as segregating when the standard deviation between donors was above 5%. A statistical classification framework was built for diagnosing cytomegalovirus status from the catalog of TCR beta chain sequences. V and J gene assignment, in a later analysis, came from comparing TCR nucleotide sequences with IMGT/GENE-DB human TR gene sequences. Using the TCRdist pipeline, a later analysis assigned CDR3 sequences along with most-parsimonious VDJ recombination scenarios. In a later analysis, every TCR beta chain was defined by the combination of its CDR3 amino acid sequence and its V-gene family, and reads without a unique V-gene family were dropped. In a later analysis, 450 to 600 highly shared, low-generation-probability nucleotide sequences were removed to address suspected cross-contamination and a sequencing artifact. In a later analysis, a clonal expansion index was calculated for each public chain from normalized within-repertoire ranks of inferred template counts. A later analysis computed generation probabilities with a VDJ recombination model fitted to out-of-frame rearrangements, and checked the results against IGoR. A later analysis scored TCR-TCR, TCR-HLA and TCR-CMV co-occurrence with hypergeometric tests, applying a repertoire-size bias correction to TCR pairs. A later analysis estimated false discovery rates by permuting HLA or CMV assignments 20 times. In a later analysis, co-occurring TCRs were grouped using DBSCAN, and TCRdist sequence similarity was added for clustering within HLA-allele-positive subsets. Repertoires with fewer than 30,000 or more than 120,000 public chains, plus five repertoires with anomalous nucleotide sharing, were excluded from co-occurrence clustering. Entries here come from immuneACCESS through TCRdb and include only in-frame sequences with V and J called. Some clones fail to appear in such tables; in the studies checked, an unresolved V gene covers under half of the shortfall, and the cause of the remainder is unknown. V and J calls and clone size are given by that table; D and trimming were obtained from the DNA. Here the sample has roughly 150,000 clones; around 10% occur a single time. The ten top clones hold 1.5% to 2% of the sample.

Overall study outcomes, separate from this receptor: When HLA alleles, especially DR and DQ, strongly co-occurred, TCR associations were difficult to assign to individual alleles. In a later analysis, about 16,000 TCR beta sequences were associated with specific HLA alleles at a false discovery rate of 0.05. Linkage disequilibrium might explain the correlated functional status among segregating V segments, but an unknown experimental factor could not be ruled out. HLA typing was unavailable for some donors at each locus, so association tests used only the typed subset. According to a later genetic analysis, donors in an Asian-associated ancestry cluster had fewer N-insertions in productive TCRs than the approximately 670-donor mean. The study listed around 160 TCR beta chains as associated with cytomegalovirus. A later analysis found that most CMV-associated TCR beta chains appeared HLA-restricted, with HLA associations seemingly driven largely by CMV exposure. An earlier analysis of 587 of the donors showed that most TCR beta V segments appeared in productive rearrangements either about 87% or about 30% of the time, which broadly matched IMGT annotations. Presence/absence analyses assumed roughly uniform sequencing depth across donors, an assumption that may not hold. A further reported finding was that TCR beta sequences accurately predicted the HLA-A and HLA-B alleles for most subjects in the first cohort. In vitro tests confirmed that a few of the cytomegalovirus-associated TCR beta chains recognize cytomegalovirus antigens. The classifier was reported to diagnose cytomegalovirus status with high specificity and sensitivity in both the original cohort and the validation cohort. The cohort was sequenced for TCR beta chains only, and without alpha or paired-chain data the features that could be detected were limited. Most TCR sequences were seen in very few donors, while some public TCRs were found in many individuals. According to a later analysis, TCR association rates differed among HLA loci, with DRB1 alleles showing the most associated TCRs and HLA-C alleles showing the fewest. In a later analysis, HLA-associated TCR beta chains showed more clonal expansion and lower generation probabilities than non-associated chains that were equally common. In a later analysis, several top co-occurrence clusters were reported to appear linked to parvovirus B19, influenza, CMV and Epstein-Barr virus. Because counts were too low, about 18 rarely observed V segments, including chromosome 9 orphons, were excluded from the earlier analysis of fewer than 650 of the donors. The only immune exposure information available for the cohort was CMV serostatus. A cluster of highly shared sequence variants was judged likely to be a technical artifact of the sequencing pipeline. V-gene and J-gene trimming of TCR beta chains was associated with a missense DCLRE1C variant in a later genetic analysis, and the association was replicated in an independent cohort. The 87-base-pair reads could not distinguish some IMGT-functional V segments, including TRBV6-2 and TRBV6-3, so those segments were excluded. The authors suggested that the approach could potentially be generalized to other disease states and immunological phenotypes.

From the cysteine through the phenylalanine, the CDR3 covers 16 amino acids. Only CDR3 DNA is held: 48 bases, read in frame from base 1. In the germline V gene, CDR1 corresponds to MDHEN and CDR2 to SYDVKM. The cohort consisted of 666 healthy bone marrow donors. At the time of sampling, all cohort members were nominally healthy, though unrecorded immune exposures were likely present. The donor tested CMV seronegative, placing the donor among the 352 seronegative members of the cohort. Each donor provided a peripheral blood sample, and peripheral blood mononuclear cells were used for TCR beta sequencing. Genomic DNA was extracted from the blood cell samples with the Qiagen DNeasy Blood Extraction Kit. On this clone: The antigen this receptor binds is unknown. An end of the junction differs from the germline gene, which may be a read error.

The sequencing sample was made of PBMCs. The V and J genes are TRBV28 and TRBJ1-5; 7 central nucleotides agree with TRBD1. The sequence was collected from a male donor in good health and CMV-seronegative. The CDR3 amino acid sequence is: CASSSRDRPSNQPQNF. The DNA reads as follows: TGTGCCAGCAGTTCAAGGGACAGACCTAGCAATCAGCCCCAGAATTTT. With the rest looked up from the reference TRBV28 and TRBJ1-5 genes rather than sequenced, the full variable domain is DVKVTQSSRYLVKRTGEKVFLECVQDMDHENMFWYRQDPGLGLRLIYFSYDVKMKEKGDIPEGYSVSREKKERFSLILESASTNQTSMYLCASSSRDRPSNQPQNFGDGTRLSIL.